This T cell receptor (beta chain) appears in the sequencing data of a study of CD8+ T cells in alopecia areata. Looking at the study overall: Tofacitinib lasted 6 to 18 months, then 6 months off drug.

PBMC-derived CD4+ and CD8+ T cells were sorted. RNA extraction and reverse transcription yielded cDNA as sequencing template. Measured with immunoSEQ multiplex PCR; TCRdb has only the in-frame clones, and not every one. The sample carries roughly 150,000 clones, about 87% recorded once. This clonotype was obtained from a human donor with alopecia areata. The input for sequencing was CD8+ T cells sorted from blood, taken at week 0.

The CDR3 DNA reads as TGCGCCAGCAGCCTGCGGACAGGATCGTACTACGAGCAGTACTTC. It encodes CASSLRTGSYYEQYF. The rearrangement links TRBV4-1 to TRBJ2-7; the match to TRBD1 covers 7 bases. Per germline, CDR1 MGHRA and CDR2 YSYEKL. This CDR3 region has 15 residues. J lost 3 bases, V lost 4 bases, and 9 bases had no gene match.